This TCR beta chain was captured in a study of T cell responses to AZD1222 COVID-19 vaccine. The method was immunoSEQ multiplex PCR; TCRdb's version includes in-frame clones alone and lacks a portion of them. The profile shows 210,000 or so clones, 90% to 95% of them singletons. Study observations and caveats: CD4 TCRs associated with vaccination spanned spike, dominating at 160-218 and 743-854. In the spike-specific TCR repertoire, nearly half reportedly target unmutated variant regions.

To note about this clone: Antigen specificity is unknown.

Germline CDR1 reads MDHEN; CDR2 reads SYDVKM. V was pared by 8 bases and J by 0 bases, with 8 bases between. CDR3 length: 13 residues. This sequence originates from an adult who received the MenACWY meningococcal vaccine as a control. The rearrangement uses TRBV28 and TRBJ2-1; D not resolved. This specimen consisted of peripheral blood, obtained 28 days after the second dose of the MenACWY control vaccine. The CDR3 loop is CASRPGSYNEQFF. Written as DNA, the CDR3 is TGTGCCAGCCGGCCGGGCTCCTACAATGAGCAGTTCTTC.